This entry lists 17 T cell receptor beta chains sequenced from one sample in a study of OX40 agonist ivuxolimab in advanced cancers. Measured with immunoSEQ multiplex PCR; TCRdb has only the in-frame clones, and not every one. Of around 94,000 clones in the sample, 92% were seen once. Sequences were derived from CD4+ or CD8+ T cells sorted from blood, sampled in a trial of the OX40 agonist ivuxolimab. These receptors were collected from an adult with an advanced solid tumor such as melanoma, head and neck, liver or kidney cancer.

CDR3 sequence reads: CASIEDRDNYGYTF. CDR3 bases: TGTGCCAGCATCGAGGACAGGGATAACTATGGCTACACCTTC. This chain joins TRBV28 and TRBJ1-2; 8 positions match TRBD1. Trimming cost V 7 bases and J 1 base; bases outside gene matches: 5. The CDR3 is 14 residues long. Germline CDR1 and CDR2: MDHEN and SYDVKM.

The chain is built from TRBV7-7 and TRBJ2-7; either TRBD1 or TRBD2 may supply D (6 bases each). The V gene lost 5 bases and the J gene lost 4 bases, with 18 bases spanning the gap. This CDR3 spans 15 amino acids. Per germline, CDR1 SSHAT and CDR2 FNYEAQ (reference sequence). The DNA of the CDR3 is TGTGCCAGCAGCGGCCGAGGGGGGCGAAAGTACGAGCAGTACTTC. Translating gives CASSGRGGRKYEQYF. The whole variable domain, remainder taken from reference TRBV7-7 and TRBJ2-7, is GAGVSQSPRYKVTKRGQDVTLRCDPISSHATLYWYQQALGQGPEFLTYFNYEAQPDKSGLPSDRFSAERPEGSISTLTIQRTEQRDSAMYRCASSGRGGRKYEQYFGPGTRLTVT.

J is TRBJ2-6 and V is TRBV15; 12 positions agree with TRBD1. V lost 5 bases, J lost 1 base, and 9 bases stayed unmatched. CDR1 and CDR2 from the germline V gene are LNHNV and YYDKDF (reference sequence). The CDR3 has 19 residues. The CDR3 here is CATSPGTGGIPSGANVLTF. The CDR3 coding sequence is TGTGCCACCAGCCCCGGGACAGGGGGCATACCTTCTGGGGCCAACGTCCTGACTTTC.

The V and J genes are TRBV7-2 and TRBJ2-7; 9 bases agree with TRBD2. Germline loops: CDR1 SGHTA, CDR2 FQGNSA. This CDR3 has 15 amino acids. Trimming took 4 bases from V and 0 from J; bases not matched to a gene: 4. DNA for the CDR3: TGTGCCAGCAGCTCAAGCGGGGGGAGCTCCTACGAGCAGTACTTC. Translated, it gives CASSSSGGSSYEQYF.

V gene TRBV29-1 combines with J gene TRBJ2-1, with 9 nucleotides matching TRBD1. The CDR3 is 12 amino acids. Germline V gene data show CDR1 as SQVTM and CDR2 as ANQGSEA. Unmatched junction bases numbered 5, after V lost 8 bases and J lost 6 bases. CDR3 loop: CSFRDRANEQFF. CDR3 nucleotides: TGCAGCTTCCGGGACAGGGCCAATGAGCAGTTCTTC.

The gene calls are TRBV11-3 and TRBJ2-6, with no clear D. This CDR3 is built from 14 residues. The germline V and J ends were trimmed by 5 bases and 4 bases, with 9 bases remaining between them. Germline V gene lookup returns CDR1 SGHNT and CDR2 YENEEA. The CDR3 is CASSLNSGANVLTF. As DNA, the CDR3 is TGTGCCAGCAGCCTTAACTCCGGGGCCAACGTCCTGACTTTC. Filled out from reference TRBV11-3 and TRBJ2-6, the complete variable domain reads EAGVVQSPRYKIIEKKQPVAFWCNPISGHNTLYWYLQNLGQGPELLIRYENEEAVDDSQLPKDRFSAERLKGVDSTLKIQPAELGDSAVYLCASSLNSGANVLTFGAGSRLTVL.

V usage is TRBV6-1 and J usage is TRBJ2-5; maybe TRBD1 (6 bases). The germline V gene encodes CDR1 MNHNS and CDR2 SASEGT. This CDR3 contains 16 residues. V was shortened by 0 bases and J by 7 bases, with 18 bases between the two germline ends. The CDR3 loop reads CASSEAGRGPLGTQYF. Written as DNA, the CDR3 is TGTGCCAGCAGTGAAGCAGGCAGGGGACCTTTGGGGACCCAGTACTTC.

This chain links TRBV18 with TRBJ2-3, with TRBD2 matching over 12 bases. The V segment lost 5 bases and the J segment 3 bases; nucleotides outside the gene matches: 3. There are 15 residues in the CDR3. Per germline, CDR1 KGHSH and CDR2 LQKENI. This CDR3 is CASSKTSGGTDTQYF. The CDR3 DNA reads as TGTGCCAGCTCAAAGACTAGCGGGGGTACAGATACGCAGTATTTT. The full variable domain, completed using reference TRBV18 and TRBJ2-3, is NAGVMQNPRHLVRRRGQEARLRCSPMKGHSHVYWYRQLPEEGLKFMVYLQKENIIDESGMPKERFSAEFPKEGPSILRIQQVVRGDSAAYFCASSKTSGGTDTQYFGPGTRLTVL.

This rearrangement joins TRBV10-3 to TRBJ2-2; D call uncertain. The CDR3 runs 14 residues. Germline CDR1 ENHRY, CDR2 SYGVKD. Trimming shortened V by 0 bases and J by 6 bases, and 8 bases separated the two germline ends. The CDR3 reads CAISESNISGELFF. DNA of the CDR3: TGTGCCATCAGTGAGTCGAACATCTCCGGGGAGCTGTTTTTT.

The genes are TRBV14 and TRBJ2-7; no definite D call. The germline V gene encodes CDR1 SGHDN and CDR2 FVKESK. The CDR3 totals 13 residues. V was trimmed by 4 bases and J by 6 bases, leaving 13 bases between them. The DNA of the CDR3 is TGTGCCAGCAGCCCCTCCCCCCGAATCGAGCAGTACTTC. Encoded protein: CASSPSPRIEQYF.

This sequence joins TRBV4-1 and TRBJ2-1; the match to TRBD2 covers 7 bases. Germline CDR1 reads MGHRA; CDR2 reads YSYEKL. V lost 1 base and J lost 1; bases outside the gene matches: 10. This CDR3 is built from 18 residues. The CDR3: CASSQAVLTGGSYNEQFF. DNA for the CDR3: TGCGCCAGCAGCCAAGCTGTCCTGACGGGAGGATCCTACAATGAGCAGTTCTTC.

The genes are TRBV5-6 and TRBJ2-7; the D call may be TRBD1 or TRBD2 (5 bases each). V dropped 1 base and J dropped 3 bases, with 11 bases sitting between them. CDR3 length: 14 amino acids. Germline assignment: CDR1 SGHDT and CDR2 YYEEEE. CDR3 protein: CASSLSSGGYEQYF. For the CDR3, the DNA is TGTGCCAGCAGCTTGTCGTCTGGGGGCTACGAGCAGTACTTC. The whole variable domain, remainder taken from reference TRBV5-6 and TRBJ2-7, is DAGVTQSPTHLIKTRGQQVTLRCSPKSGHDTVSWYQQALGQGPQFIFQYYEEEERQRGNFPDRFSGHQFPNYSSELNVNALLLGDSALYLCASSLSSGGYEQYFGPGTRLTVT.

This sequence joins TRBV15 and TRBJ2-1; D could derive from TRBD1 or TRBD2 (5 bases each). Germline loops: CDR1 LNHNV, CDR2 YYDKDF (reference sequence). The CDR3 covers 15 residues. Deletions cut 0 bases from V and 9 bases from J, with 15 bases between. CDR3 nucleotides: TGTGCCACCAGCAGAGATCGAGGGCAGGGTGGTGAGCAGTTCTTC. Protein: CATSRDRGQGGEQFF. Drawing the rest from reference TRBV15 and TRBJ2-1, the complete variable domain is DAMVIQNPRYQVTQFGKPVTLSCSQTLNHNVMYWYQQKSSQAPKLLFHYYDKDFNNEADTPDNFQSRRPNTSFCFLDIRSPGLGDTAMYLCATSRDRGQGGEQFFGPGTRLTVL.

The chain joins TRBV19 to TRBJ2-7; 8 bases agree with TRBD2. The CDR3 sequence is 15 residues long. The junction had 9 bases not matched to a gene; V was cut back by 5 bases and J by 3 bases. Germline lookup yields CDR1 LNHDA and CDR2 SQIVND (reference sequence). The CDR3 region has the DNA TGTGCCAGTAGTCTGAGCGGGAGTCCCTTCTACGAGCAGTACTTC. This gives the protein CASSLSGSPFYEQYF.

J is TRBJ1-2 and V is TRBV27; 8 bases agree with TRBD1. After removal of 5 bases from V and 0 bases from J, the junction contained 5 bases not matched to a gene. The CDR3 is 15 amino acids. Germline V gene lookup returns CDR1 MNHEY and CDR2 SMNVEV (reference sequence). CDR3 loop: CASSVDRGANYGYTF. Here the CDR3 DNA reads TGTGCCAGCAGTGTAGACAGGGGAGCTAACTATGGCTACACCTTC.

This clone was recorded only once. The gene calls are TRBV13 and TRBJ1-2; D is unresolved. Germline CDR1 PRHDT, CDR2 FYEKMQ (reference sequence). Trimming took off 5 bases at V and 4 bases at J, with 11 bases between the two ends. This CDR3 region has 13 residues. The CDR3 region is CASSPRGRYGYTF. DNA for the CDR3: TGTGCCAGCAGCCCCCGGGGTCGCTATGGCTACACCTTC.

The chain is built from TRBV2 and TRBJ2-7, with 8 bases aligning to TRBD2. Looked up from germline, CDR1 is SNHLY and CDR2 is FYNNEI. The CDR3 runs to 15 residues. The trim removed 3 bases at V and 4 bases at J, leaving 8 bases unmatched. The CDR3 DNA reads TGTGCCAGCAGTGACGGGGGGGTGCTCGGTTACGAGCAGTACTTC. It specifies CASSDGGVLGYEQYF.